This T cell receptor beta chain came from a study of shared T cell receptors in the human thymus. The protocol was immunoSEQ multiplex PCR, while the TCRdb copy is restricted to in-frame clones and leaves out a portion. The sample records 600,000 to 900,000 clones, 70% to 90% being singletons. The V and J ends lost 2 bases and 5 bases, in that order; junction bases with no gene match: 24. Germline V gene sequence: CDR1 SGHVS, CDR2 FNYEAQ. This CDR3 has 22 amino acids. The sample was also reused in another study, on human thymus T cells. That paper adds: The thymus was resected at corrective cardiac surgery. Thymic and blood repertoires appeared to display a bias in their usage of V and J genes. Related research reported highly overlapping thymic repertoires among unrelated individuals.

The receptor was derived from a girl under two years old with a congenital heart defect. V gene TRBV7-6 combines with J gene TRBJ2-3; 11 bases fit TRBD1. Material: thymocytes. The CDR3 bases are TGTGCCAGCAGCTTATACGGACAGGGGGCGAACAGGGGGCGTTGGAGTGGAGATACGCAGTATTTT. It encodes CASSLYGQGANRGRWSGDTQYF.